These T cell receptor beta chains were read from a single sample in a study of cytomegalovirus exposure and HLA in healthy donors. Profiling relied on immunoSEQ multiplex PCR, and the TCRdb table lists in-frame clones only, not all of them. The sample holds over 150,000 clones, over 65% seen once. The sequenced material came from PBMCs. The source is a man in his thirties or forties in good health and CMV-seronegative. CDR3s include the opening cysteine and the closing phenylalanine or tryptophan. D genes are given only for firm matches. The size field is filled for only some rows; it gives once, few, many or a size class.

TRBJ2-6 | TRBV5-1 | NA | NA | TGCGCCAGCAGCTTGAGAGGCGGGGCCAACGTCCTGACTTTC | CASSLRGGANVLTF
TRBJ1-2 | TRBV19 | NA | TRBD1 | TGTGCCAGTAGTATCCTGGACAGGTCTTATGGCTACACCTTC | CASSILDRSYGYTF
TRBJ1-2 | TRBV5-1 | NA | NA | TGCGCCAGCAGCTCGCCGGTCGAGGATAACTATGGCTACACCTTC | CASSSPVEDNYGYTF
TRBJ1-2 | TRBV6-1 | NA | NA | TGTGCCAGCAGTGAAGCGCTTCGGGGAAGCTATGGCTACACCTTC | CASSEALRGSYGYTF
TRBJ1-1 | TRBV28 | NA | TRBD1 | TGTGCCAGCAGCCCACGACAGGGGGCGAACACTGAAGCTTTCTTT | CASSPRQGANTEAFF
TRBJ2-5 | TRBV2 | NA | TRBD1 | TGTGCCAGCAGTGAAGGGGGACAGGGCGAAGAGACCCAGTACTTC | CASSEGGQGEETQYF
TRBJ2-5 | TRBV28 | once | TRBD1 | TGTGCCAGCAGTTTCCCAGGGGGAAGGGAGACCCAGTACTTC | CASSFPGGRETQYF
TRBJ2-1 | TRBV28 | NA | TRBD2 | TGTGCCAGCAGCCTGACTAGCGGGGGCCGCAATGAGCAGTTCTTC | CASSLTSGGRNEQFF
TRBJ2-3 | TRBV6-6 | few | NA | TGTGCCAGCAGTTACGTTCAGGGTACAGATACGCAGTATTTT | CASSYVQGTDTQYF
TRBJ2-3 | TRBV19 | NA | NA | TGTGCCAGTAGTAATGTGAGAGGAAATGGAGCAGATACGCAGTATTTT | CASSNVRGNGADTQYF
TRBJ1-2 | TRBV30 | NA | NA | TGTGCCTCCCGGGACACCATTATGGGCTACACCTTC | CASRDTIMGYTF
TRBJ2-7 | TRBV18 | NA | NA | TGTGCCAGCTCGGAACAGGAAGTTAGCTCCTACGAGCAGTACTTC | CASSEQEVSSYEQYF
TRBJ2-7 | TRBV19 | NA | TRBD1 | TGTGCCAGTAGTATCCCGGGACAGTCCTACGAGCAGTACTTC | CASSIPGQSYEQYF
TRBJ2-1 | TRBV10-3 | NA | TRBD1 | TGTGCCATCAGGGAGACAGGGGCGGGCTCCTACAATGAGCAGTTCTTC | CAIRETGAGSYNEQFF
TRBJ1-1 | TRBV27 | NA | NA | TGTGCCAGCAGGGAGCGGAGGGTGAACACTGAAGCTTTCTTT | CASRERRVNTEAFF
TRBJ2-5 | TRBV7-9 | NA | NA | TGTGCCAGCAGCTCGACAGTTTACCAAGAGACCCAGTACTTC | CASSSTVYQETQYF
TRBJ1-1 | TRBV6-6 | NA | NA | TGTGCCAGCAGTACGAACAGGGATACTGAAGCTTTCTTT | CASSTNRDTEAFF
TRBJ1-2 | TRBV6-6 | NA | NA | TGTGCCAGCAGCCCTAACCCCTGGCAGGGTGGATATGGCTACACCTTC | CASSPNPWQGGYGYTF
TRBJ2-1 | TRBV28 | NA | NA | TGTGCCAGCAGTTTGGACACCCACCGGGATGAGCAGTTCTTC | CASSLDTHRDEQFF
TRBJ2-1 | TRBV9 | NA | TRBD2 | TGTGCCAGCAGCGCCCATCCGGGACTAGCGGGGGACAATGAGCAGTTCTTC | CASSAHPGLAGDNEQFF
TRBJ2-7 | TRBV5-6 | NA | TRBD1 | TGTGCCAGCAGCTCGCCGGGACAGGGTTACGAGCAGTACTTC | CASSSPGQGYEQYF
TRBJ2-3 | TRBV25-1 | once | NA | TGTGCCAGCAGTGATTGGAGATCTAGCACAGATACGCAGTATTTT | CASSDWRSSTDTQYF
TRBJ1-5 | TRBV19 | NA | NA | TGTGCCAGTAGTATGTACGGGGGCAATCAGCCCCAGCATTTT | CASSMYGGNQPQHF
TRBJ2-7 | TRBV6-6 | NA | NA | TGTGCCAGCAGTTCCGCCGGGGTTGGATACGAGCAGTACTTC | CASSSAGVGYEQYF
TRBJ1-6 | TRBV18 | NA | TRBD1 | TGTGCCAGCTCTCTCGACAGGGACACCTATAATTCACCCCTCCACTTT | CASSLDRDTYNSPLHF
TRBJ2-1 | TRBV6-5 | NA | NA | TGTGCCAGCAGTTCCCACCGGCGGGACAATGAGCAGTTCTTC | CASSSHRRDNEQFF
TRBJ2-7 | TRBV11-3 | NA | TRBD2 | TGTGCCAGCAGCCCGGGGGGGGCGCAGATCGAGCAGTACTTC | CASSPGGAQIEQYF
TRBJ2-1 | TRBV6-1 | NA | TRBD1 | TGTGCCAGCGCTCAGGACAGGGATAGGGAGCAGTTCTTC | CASAQDRDREQFF
TRBJ1-6 | TRBV28 | NA | TRBD1 | TGTGCCAGCAGTAGAGCCGACAGGGAGAATTCACCCCTCCACTTT | CASSRADRENSPLHF
TRBJ2-5 | TRBV7-2 | NA | TRBD2 | TGTGCCAGCAGCTCCATAGCGGGGATACAAGAGACCCAGTACTTC | CASSSIAGIQETQYF